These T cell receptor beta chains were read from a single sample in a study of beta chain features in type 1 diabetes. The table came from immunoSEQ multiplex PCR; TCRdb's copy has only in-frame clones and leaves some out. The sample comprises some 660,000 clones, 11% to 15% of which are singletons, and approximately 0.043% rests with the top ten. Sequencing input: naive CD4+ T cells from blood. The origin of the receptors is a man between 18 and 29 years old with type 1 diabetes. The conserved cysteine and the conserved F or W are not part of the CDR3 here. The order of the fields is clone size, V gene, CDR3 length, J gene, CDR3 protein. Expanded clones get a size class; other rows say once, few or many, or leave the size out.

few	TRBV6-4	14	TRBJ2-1	ASSRTGSSSYNEQF
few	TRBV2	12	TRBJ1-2	ASSEGGHRSGYT
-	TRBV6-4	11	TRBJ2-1	ASSVTGASEQF
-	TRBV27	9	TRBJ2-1	ASSSQNEQF
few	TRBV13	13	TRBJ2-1	ASSLGDRAYNEQF
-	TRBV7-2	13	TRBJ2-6	ASSLDGAGANVLT
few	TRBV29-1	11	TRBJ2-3	SASGTAHDTQY
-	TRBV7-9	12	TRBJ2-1	ASSLPVDYNEQF
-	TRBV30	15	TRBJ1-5	AWSGTGGMGNNQPQH
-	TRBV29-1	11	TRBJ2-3	SVDRAGRDTQY
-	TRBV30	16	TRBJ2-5	AWSSQPPGTGGGETQY
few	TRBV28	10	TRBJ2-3	ASSVSTDTQY
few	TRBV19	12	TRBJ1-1	ASSQPRRNTEAF
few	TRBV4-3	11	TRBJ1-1	ASSQGSHTEAF
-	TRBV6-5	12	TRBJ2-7	ASALSVRSYEQY
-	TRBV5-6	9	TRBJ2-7	ASSFDYEQY
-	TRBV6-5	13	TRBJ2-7	ASTDPGSGVYEQY
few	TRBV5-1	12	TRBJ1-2	ASSPQNPNYGYT
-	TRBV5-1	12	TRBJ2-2	ASSSTGNTGELF
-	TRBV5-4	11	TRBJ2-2	ASSFSNPGELF
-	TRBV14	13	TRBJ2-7	ASSQVKGRAYEQY
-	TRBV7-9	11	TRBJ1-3	ASSLASGNTIY
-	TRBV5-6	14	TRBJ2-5	ASSPTSGGLQETQY
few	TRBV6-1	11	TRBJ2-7	ASSLTGNYEQY
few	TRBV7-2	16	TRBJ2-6	ASSHGGTGSSGANVLT
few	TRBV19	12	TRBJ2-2	ASSIAAVAGELF
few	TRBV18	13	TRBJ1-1	ASSPPYSRTTEAF
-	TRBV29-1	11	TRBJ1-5	SVKTGANQPQH
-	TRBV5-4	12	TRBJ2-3	ASSPPSGTDTQY
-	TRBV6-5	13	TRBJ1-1	ASSYQTGGATEAF
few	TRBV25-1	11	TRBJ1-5	ASSRDVNQPQH
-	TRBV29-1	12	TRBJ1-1	SGWDRGMNTEAF
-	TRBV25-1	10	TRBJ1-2	ASSRHGGRYT
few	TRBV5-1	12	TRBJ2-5	ASSSRVGEETQY
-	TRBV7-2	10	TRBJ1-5	ASSYPLGPQH
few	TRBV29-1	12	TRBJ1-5	SVGDRGPNQPQH
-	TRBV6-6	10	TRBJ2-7	ASSSGTGEPY
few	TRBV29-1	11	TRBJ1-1	SVDTGGNTEAF
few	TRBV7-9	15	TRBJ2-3	ASSSAPGESSTDTQY
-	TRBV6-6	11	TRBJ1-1	ASSMDGNSEAF
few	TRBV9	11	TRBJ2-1	ASSVVGSGEQF
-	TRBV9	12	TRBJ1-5	ASSVGWGNQPQH
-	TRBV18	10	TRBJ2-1	ASSPPSNEQF
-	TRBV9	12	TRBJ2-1	ASNRGQAYNEQF
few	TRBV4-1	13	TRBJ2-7	ASSRTSGGPIEQY
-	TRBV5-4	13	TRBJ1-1	ASSPGGTVNTEAF
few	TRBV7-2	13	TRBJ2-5	ASSFTGTPSETQY
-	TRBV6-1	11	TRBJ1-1	ASSERSNTEAF
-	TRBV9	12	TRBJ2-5	ASSVGGRKETQY
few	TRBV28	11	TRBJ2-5	ASTGTFQETQY
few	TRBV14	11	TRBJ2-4	ASSQGQGNIQY
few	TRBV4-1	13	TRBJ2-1	ASTRSRDPYNEQF
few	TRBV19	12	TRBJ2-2	ASSIKPNTGELF
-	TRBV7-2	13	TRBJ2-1	ASSPEGRTYNEQF
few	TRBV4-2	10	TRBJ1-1	ASSQDDTEAF
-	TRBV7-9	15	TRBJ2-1	ASSLGTRTGVPNEQF
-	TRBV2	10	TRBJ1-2	ASSEGAAGYT